These T cell receptor beta chains were read from a single sample in a study of technical replicates of blood from four donors. TCRdb's table, derived via immunoSEQ multiplex PCR, lists solely in-frame clones and lacks some. The table has roughly 73,000 clones, 90% to 95% seen once. Sequencing used T cells isolated from PBMCs. Source of these receptors: a human donor in good health. Each CDR3 is given with its conserved first and last residue. Fields, in order: J gene, V gene, clone size, CDR3 length, D gene, CDR3 protein, CDR3 DNA. D genes are given only for firm matches. The size of a clone is reported for some rows only, either as once, few or many, or as a class for expanded clones.

TRBJ1-2 | TRBV6-5 | . | 15 | TRBD1 | CASNPGQGVFDGYTF | TGTGCCAGCAACCCGGGACAGGGGGTTTTCGATGGCTACACCTTC
TRBJ2-7 | TRBV27 | . | 15 | TRBD2 | CASSQLAGRRGEQYF | TGTGCCAGCAGTCAACTAGCGGGACGCCGGGGGGAGCAGTACTTC
TRBJ2-7 | TRBV28 | . | 15 | . | CASSPLARRSYEQYF | TGTGCCAGCAGTCCTCTAGCGCGCCGCTCCTACGAGCAGTACTTC
TRBJ1-4 | TRBV25-1 | once | 15 | TRBD1 | CASSEMRGQVLQLFF | TGTGCCAGCAGTGAAATGCGGGGACAGGTTTTGCAACTGTTTTTT
TRBJ1-3 | TRBV11-2 | . | 14 | . | CASSSRQFGNTIYF | TGTGCCAGCAGCTCCCGACAGTTCGGAAACACCATATATTTT
TRBJ1-2 | TRBV30 | . | 11 | . | CAWSGGMGYTF | TGTGCCTGGAGTGGAGGGATGGGCTACACCTTC
TRBJ1-1 | TRBV29-1 | . | 13 | . | CTQGRQANTEAFF | TGCACCCAGGGCCGACAGGCCAACACTGAAGCTTTCTTT
TRBJ1-4 | TRBV4-1 | . | 15 | TRBD1 | CASSQPQGGMKKLFF | TGCGCCAGCAGCCAGCCACAGGGGGGAATGAAAAAACTGTTTTTT
TRBJ1-1 | TRBV5-1 | . | 13 | . | CASSLQRNTEAFF | TGCGCCAGCAGCTTACAGAGGAACACTGAAGCTTTCTTT
TRBJ2-7 | TRBV11-2 | . | 15 | TRBD2 | CASSSLAGAAYEQYF | TGTGCCAGCAGCTCCTTAGCGGGAGCAGCATACGAGCAGTACTTC
TRBJ1-2 | TRBV4-1 | . | 13 | . | CASSPEQGNGYTF | TGCGCCAGCAGCCCGGAACAGGGTAATGGCTACACCTTC
TRBJ2-1 | TRBV5-6 | . | 15 | TRBD2 | CASSLGAGGVREQFF | TGTGCCAGCAGTCTCGGGGCGGGAGGGGTTCGAGAGCAGTTCTTC
TRBJ2-3 | TRBV6-1 | . | 15 | TRBD2 | CASSILARGTDTQYF | TGTGCCAGCAGTATACTAGCGCGGGGCACAGATACGCAGTATTTT
TRBJ2-3 | TRBV4-1 | . | 17 | TRBD2 | CASSHQSSGGVGDTQYF | TGCGCCAGCAGCCACCAATCTAGCGGGGGGGTGGGGGATACGCAGTATTTT
TRBJ1-2 | TRBV6-5 | . | 14 | TRBD1 | CASSLGTGLYGYTF | TGTGCCAGCAGTCTCGGGACAGGCCTCTATGGCTACACCTTC
TRBJ2-6 | TRBV28 | . | 20 | TRBD2 | CASSLLHASGRYSGANVLTF | TGTGCCAGCAGTTTACTCCATGCTAGCGGGCGCTACTCTGGGGCCAACGTCCTGACTTTC
TRBJ1-4 | TRBV28 | . | 15 | . | CASSSPNRDDEKLFF | TGTGCCAGCAGTTCACCCAACAGGGACGACGAAAAACTGTTTTTT
TRBJ2-7 | TRBV7-2 | . | 13 | . | CASSLGGDYEQYF | TGTGCCAGCAGCTTAGGCGGGGACTACGAGCAGTACTTC
TRBJ2-2 | TRBV9 | . | 17 | TRBD2 | CASSGFEREGPTGELFF | TGTGCCAGCAGCGGATTTGAGCGGGAGGGGCCGACCGGGGAGCTGTTTTTT
TRBJ2-2 | TRBV4-1 | . | 16 | . | CASSSYRVMNTGELFF | TGCGCCAGCAGCAGTTACAGGGTTATGAACACCGGGGAGCTGTTTTTT